This T cell receptor (beta chain) comes out of a study of blood T cell repertoires in COVID-19. Germline CDR1 is SGHNT and CDR2 is YENEEA. The CDR3 has 16 residues. Between the trimmed V and J ends, which lost 0 bases and 2 bases, there was a span of 12 bases. The data were produced by immunoSEQ multiplex PCR, yet TCRdb's version contains in-frame clones alone and is incomplete. The table includes about 100,000 clones, 90% to 95% detected once. V and J are TRBV11-3 and TRBJ2-3; possible D gene TRBD2, 6 bases. The receptor's source is a man aged 55 to 70 with acute or convalescent COVID-19. Sequencing was carried out using peripheral blood. The chain's CDR3 is CASSLDLTGVTDTQYF. The DNA of the CDR3 is TGTGCCAGCAGCTTAGATTTGACGGGAGTCACAGATACGCAGTATTTT.